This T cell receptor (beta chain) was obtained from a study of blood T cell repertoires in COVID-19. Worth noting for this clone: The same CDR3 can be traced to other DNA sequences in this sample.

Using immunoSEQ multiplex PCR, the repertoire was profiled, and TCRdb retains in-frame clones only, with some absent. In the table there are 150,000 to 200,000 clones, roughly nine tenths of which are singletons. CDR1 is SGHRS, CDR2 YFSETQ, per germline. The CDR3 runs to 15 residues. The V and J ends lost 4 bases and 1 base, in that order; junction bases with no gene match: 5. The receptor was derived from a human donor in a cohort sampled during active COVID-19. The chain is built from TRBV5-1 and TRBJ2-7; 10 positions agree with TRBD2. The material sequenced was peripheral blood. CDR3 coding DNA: TGCGCCAGCAGCACAGGACTAGCGGCGTCCTACGAGCAGTACTTC. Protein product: CASSTGLAASYEQYF.